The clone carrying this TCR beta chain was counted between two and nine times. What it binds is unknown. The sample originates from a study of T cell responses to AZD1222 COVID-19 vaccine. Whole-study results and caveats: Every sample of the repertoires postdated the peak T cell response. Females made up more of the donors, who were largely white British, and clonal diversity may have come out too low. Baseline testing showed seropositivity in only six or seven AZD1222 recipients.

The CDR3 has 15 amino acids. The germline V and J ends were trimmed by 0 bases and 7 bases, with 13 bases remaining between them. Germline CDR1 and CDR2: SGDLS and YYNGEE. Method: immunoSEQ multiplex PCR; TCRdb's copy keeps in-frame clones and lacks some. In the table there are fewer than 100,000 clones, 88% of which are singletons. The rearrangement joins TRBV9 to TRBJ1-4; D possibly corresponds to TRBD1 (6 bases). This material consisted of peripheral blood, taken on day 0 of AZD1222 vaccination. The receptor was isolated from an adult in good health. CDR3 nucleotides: TGTGCCAGCAGCGTAGACGGACAGCTAGGTGAAAAACTGTTTTTT. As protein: CASSVDGQLGEKLFF.